This T cell receptor beta chain was retrieved from a study of vaccination effects on CD4 cells after COVID-19. Points on this clone: Its matching antigen is unknown.

ViraFEST assay sequencing came after antigen-specific CD4+ T cells were expanded with viral peptide pools. It was after around 10 days of culture that CD4+ T cells were isolated. Each participant was administered two doses of either the BNT162b2 or the mRNA-1273 vaccine. CDR3 length equals 13 residues. The J segment lost 7 bases and the V segment lost 8 bases, leaving 8 bases of the junction unmatched. CDR1 and CDR2 from the germline V gene are MNHEY and SVGAGI. Measured with immunoSEQ multiplex PCR; TCRdb has only the in-frame clones, and not every one. This table holds tens of thousands of clones, roughly 77% found once.

The receptor was isolated from a human donor who received a COVID-19 vaccine. The chain joins TRBV6-5 to TRBJ1-3, with TRBD1 matching over 7 bases. The sample consisted of CD4+ T cells from PBMCs cultured with HCoV-229E spike peptides, taken after COVID-19 vaccination. This CDR3 reads CASRRDSVNTIYF. In DNA, the CDR3 is TGTGCCAGCCGCCGGGACAGTGTGAACACCATATATTTT.